The 21 T cell receptor beta chains below were found in one sample sequenced in a study of OX40 agonist ivuxolimab in advanced cancers. The method was immunoSEQ multiplex PCR; TCRdb's version includes in-frame clones alone and lacks a portion of them. The sample consists of 30,000 to 45,000 clones, approximately 90% of them appearing once. The sequences come from CD4+ or CD8+ T cells sorted from blood, collected in a trial of the OX40 agonist ivuxolimab. Receptors originate from an adult with an advanced solid tumor such as melanoma, head and neck, liver or kidney cancer.

The chain carries TRBV4-1 and TRBJ2-3; 8 bases are a match to TRBD2. From germline, CDR1 is MGHRA and CDR2 YSYEKL. The ends lost 4 bases at V and 4 bases at J; junction bases unmatched: 7. This CDR3 is built from 15 residues. The CDR3 region has the DNA TGCGCCAGCAGCCCAGCGGGAGTCGGGTCAGATACGCAGTATTTT. The encoded protein is CASSPAGVGSDTQYF.

The rearrangement joins TRBV19 to TRBJ2-7; 9 nucleotides align to TRBD2. CDR3 length: 14 amino acids. The germline CDR1 and CDR2 sequences are LNHDA and SQIVND (reference sequence). With V trimmed by 10 bases and J by 3 bases, 10 bases remained unmatched. CDR3 DNA: TGTGCCAATGAGTTAGCGGGAGTTTACTACGAGCAGTACTTC. It encodes CANELAGVYYEQYF.

The J gene is TRBJ2-2, the V gene TRBV7-9; D remains ambiguous. Germline lookup yields CDR1 SEHNR and CDR2 FQNEAQ (reference sequence). The V end lost 5 bases, the J end lost 10 bases, and 5 bases lay between the germline ends. The CDR3 has 10 amino acids. The CDR3 DNA follows: TGTGCCAGCAGCCCCCAGGAGCTGTTTTTT. As protein: CASSPQELFF.

This clone was detected a few times. The chain uses TRBV2 and TRBJ2-7; D uncertain. The CDR3 has 15 amino acids. CDR1 is SNHLY and CDR2 is FYNNEI in the germline V gene. The ends were cut back, 1 base at V and 5 bases at J, with 15 bases in the middle. CDR3 residues: CASSEEPGFADEQYF. The CDR3, as DNA: TGTGCCAGCAGTGAAGAACCCGGGTTTGCGGACGAGCAGTACTTC.

The chain uses TRBV4-1 and TRBJ1-1, with 7 positions matching TRBD1. Germline V gives CDR1 MGHRA, CDR2 YSYEKL. The CDR3 runs 14 residues. V trimming: 2 bases; J trimming: 1 base; junction bases outside the gene matches: 1. The DNA for the CDR3 is TGCGCCAGCAGCCAACGGACAGGGAACACTGAAGCTTTCTTT. This encodes CASSQRTGNTEAFF.

The gene calls are TRBV7-9 and TRBJ2-6; 10 nucleotides match TRBD1. Per the germline V gene, CDR1 is SEHNR and CDR2 is FQNEAQ (reference sequence). The V and J ends lost 5 bases and 1 base, in that order; junction bases with no gene match: 8. The CDR3 runs to 18 residues. The CDR3 nucleotides read TGTGCCAGCAGCGTACGACAGGGACAGGGGTCTGGGGCCAACGTCCTGACTTTC. Residues: CASSVRQGQGSGANVLTF.

V gene TRBV11-2 combines with J gene TRBJ1-3; no firm D call. V was trimmed by 0 bases and J by 2 bases, leaving 5 bases between them. Germline lookup yields CDR1 SGHAT and CDR2 FQNNGV. The CDR3 contains 14 residues. The CDR3 nucleotides are TGTGCCAGCAGCTTAGAATATACTGGAAACACCATATATTTT. It codes for CASSLEYTGNTIYF. The full variable domain, completed using reference TRBV11-2 and TRBJ1-3, is EAGVAQSPRYKIIEKRQSVAFWCNPISGHATLYWYQQILGQGPKLLIQFQNNGVVDDSQLPKDRFSAERLKGVDSTLKIQPAKLEDSAVYLCASSLEYTGNTIYFGEGSWLTVV.

The J gene is TRBJ2-5, the V gene TRBV7-9; 9 bases map to TRBD1. Unmatched junction bases numbered 6, after V lost 4 bases and J lost 0 bases. This CDR3 spans 16 amino acids. In germline, CDR1 is SEHNR, CDR2 FQNEAQ (reference sequence). The CDR3 loop reads CASSWRDRADQETQYF. The CDR3 DNA sequence: TGTGCCAGCAGCTGGCGGGACAGGGCCGACCAAGAGACCCAGTACTTC.

V is TRBV7-2 and J is TRBJ1-2; perhaps TRBD1 as D (5 bases). Trimming took off 3 bases at V and 6 bases at J, with 14 bases between the two ends. The CDR3 extends over 14 amino acids. Germline V CDR1 and CDR2: SGHTA, FQGNSA. In nucleotides, the CDR3 is TGTGCCAGCAGCTTTCTCTCGGGGGGGGATGGCTACACCTTC. This encodes CASSFLSGGDGYTF. Full variable domain (remainder filled in from reference TRBV7-2 and TRBJ1-2): GAGVSQSPSNKVTEKGKDVELRCDPISGHTALYWYRQSLGQGLEFLIYFQGNSAPDKSGLPSDRFSAERTGGSVSTLTIQRTQQEDSAVYLCASSFLSGGDGYTFGSGTRLTVV.

The chain couples TRBV5-1 to TRBJ1-1; the D is unclear. Between the trimmed V and J ends, which lost 0 bases and 3 bases, there was a span of 6 bases. The germline CDR1 and CDR2 sequences are SGHRS and YFSETQ. CDR3 length equals 13 residues. The CDR3 sequence is CASSLGGDTEAFF. The CDR3 DNA reads as TGCGCCAGCAGCTTGGGAGGCGACACTGAAGCTTTCTTT.

The chain couples TRBV9 to TRBJ2-3; 7 bases are a match to TRBD1. Germline V CDR1 and CDR2: SGDLS, YYNGEE. This CDR3 region has 16 residues. V lost 0 bases, J lost 0 bases, and 4 bases stayed unmatched. The CDR3 nucleotides read TGTGCCAGCAGCGTAGGAGGGGGCTCTAGCACAGATACGCAGTATTTT. It is translated as CASSVGGGSSTDTQYF.

This chain joins TRBV29-1 and TRBJ2-7, with D perhaps matching TRBD1 or TRBD2 (6 bases each). The CDR3 contains 13 residues. Per the germline V gene, CDR1 is SQVTM and CDR2 is ANQGSEA. V lost 1 base and J lost 4, with 11 bases in between. The CDR3 sequence: CSVEGLGGYEQYF. In DNA form, the CDR3 reads TGCAGCGTTGAAGGGCTAGGGGGGTACGAGCAGTACTTC.

This clone was observed a single time. The gene calls are TRBV7-8 and TRBJ1-4; D perhaps matches TRBD1 (6 bases). CDR3 length: 16 residues. Germline-derived CDR1 and CDR2 are SGHVS and FQNEAQ. V shed 5 bases and J shed 5 bases, with 18 bases lying between them. The CDR3 sequence: CASSPTRQASNEKLFF. As DNA, the CDR3 is TGTGCCAGCAGCCCGACCAGACAGGCCTCCAATGAAAAACTGTTTTTT. Together with reference TRBV7-8 and TRBJ1-4, the CDR3 gives the full variable domain: GAGVSQSPRYKVAKRGQDVALRCDPISGHVSLFWYQQALGQGPEFLTYFQNEAQLDKSGLPSDRFFAERPEGSVSTLKIQRTQQEDSAVYLCASSPTRQASNEKLFFGSGTQLSVL.

This chain uses TRBV7-9 with TRBJ1-2; D unclear. The germline V and J ends were trimmed by 2 bases and 0 bases, with 16 bases remaining between them. In germline, CDR1 is SEHNR, CDR2 FQNEAQ (reference sequence). The CDR3 is 17 amino acids. The CDR3: CASSLSDGALANYGYTF. As DNA, the CDR3 is TGTGCCAGCAGCTTATCCGACGGCGCACTAGCTAACTATGGCTACACCTTC.

The chain joins TRBV27 to TRBJ2-7; tentatively, D is TRBD1 (6 bases). The V end lost 5 bases, the J end lost 0 bases, and 8 bases lay between the germline ends. There are 13 residues in the CDR3. Germline CDR1 reads MNHEY; CDR2 reads SMNVEV (reference sequence). CDR3 in DNA: TGTGCCAGCAGTCCAGGGGCCTCCTACGAGCAGTACTTC. Amino acids: CASSPGASYEQYF.

J is TRBJ1-5 and V is TRBV30, with D possibly matching TRBD1 (6 bases). Germline V CDR1 and CDR2: GTSNPN, SVGIG (reference sequence). The germline V and J ends were trimmed by 0 bases and 7 bases, with 13 bases remaining between them. There are 14 residues in the CDR3. The CDR3 DNA sequence: TGTGCCTGGAGTGTACGGGCAGGGGACCAGCCCCAGCATTTT. Encoded protein: CAWSVRAGDQPQHF.

This clone appeared a few times. The V call is TRBV9, the J call TRBJ2-2; D tentatively fits TRBD1 or TRBD2 (5 bases each). CDR3 length: 12 residues. Germline V gene lookup returns CDR1 SGDLS and CDR2 YYNGEE. Trimming stripped 5 bases from V and 6 bases from J, with 8 bases between. The CDR3 DNA follows: TGTGCCAGCAGGAGGGGTTCCGGGGAGCTGTTTTTT. As protein: CASRRGSGELFF.

The V call is TRBV15, the J call TRBJ1-4, with D uncertain. This CDR3 is 16 amino acids long. The germline V gene encodes CDR1 LNHNV and CDR2 YYDKDF (reference sequence). Trimming left V 4 bases short and J 2 bases short, with 14 bases between. The CDR3 loop is CATSNGAASTNEKLFF. In nucleotides, the CDR3 is TGTGCCACCAGCAATGGCGCGGCCTCGACTAATGAAAAACTGTTTTTT.

V is TRBV7-3 and J is TRBJ2-3, with 8 bases that match TRBD2. The CDR3 sequence is 17 residues long. V was pared by 5 bases and J by 3 bases, with 13 bases of the junction left unmatched. CDR1 and CDR2 (germline): SGHTA, FQGTGA. The CDR3: CASSPRGAGEGTDTQYF. In DNA form, the CDR3 reads TGTGCCAGCAGCCCCCGAGGAGCGGGAGAAGGTACAGATACGCAGTATTTT.

The chain employs TRBV28 and TRBJ2-5; 7 bases line up with TRBD1. Trimming removed 6 bases from V and 4 bases from J; junction bases left unmatched: 11. From germline, CDR1 is MDHEN and CDR2 SYDVKM. The CDR3 extends over 15 amino acids. This CDR3 is CASRRTTGPLETQYF. In DNA form, the CDR3 reads TGTGCCAGCAGGAGAACGACAGGGCCCTTAGAGACCCAGTACTTC. Using reference TRBV28 and TRBJ2-5 for the parts outside the CDR3, the full variable domain is DVKVTQSSRYLVKRTGEKVFLECVQDMDHENMFWYRQDPGLGLRLIYFSYDVKMKEKGDIPEGYSVSREKKERFSLILESASTNQTSMYLCASRRTTGPLETQYFGPGTRLLVL.

The chain carries TRBV7-3 and TRBJ2-1; D tentatively fits TRBD1 or TRBD2 (5 bases each). The germline V gene encodes CDR1 SGHTA and CDR2 FQGTGA. This CDR3 comprises 16 residues. With 5 bases removed from V and 1 base from J, the gap between germline ends came to 15 bases. The CDR3 protein is CASSPSEGPSYNEQFF. As DNA, the CDR3 is TGTGCCAGCAGCCCTTCCGAGGGACCTTCCTACAATGAGCAGTTCTTC.